This T cell receptor (beta chain) was profiled in a study of post-analysis software for immune sequencing data. The study's findings and limits: In patients, about 5 TRBV segments were more frequent than in controls, with TRBV5-6, TRBV5-1 and TRBV20-1 among them.

TCR beta cDNA libraries had unique molecular identifiers. TCRdb itself ran the PCR reads through MiXCR, one entry per CDR3 protein. Of roughly 540,000 distinct CDR3 sequences listed, around 34% were seen once; the top ten hold 4.5% to 7.5%. The CDR3 runs to 13 residues. V was pared by 10 bases and J by 7 bases, with 11 bases of the junction left unmatched. On this clonotype itself: Its antigen is not identified.

This TCR came from a girl aged 2-17 years with multiple sclerosis. The chain joins TRBV12-3 or TRBV12-4 to TRBJ2-7; 9 bases align to TRBD1. Sample: blood. The CDR3 DNA follows: TGTGCCACCCTGGGACAGGGATACAATGAGCAGTACTTC. Amino acids: CATLGQGYNEQYF.